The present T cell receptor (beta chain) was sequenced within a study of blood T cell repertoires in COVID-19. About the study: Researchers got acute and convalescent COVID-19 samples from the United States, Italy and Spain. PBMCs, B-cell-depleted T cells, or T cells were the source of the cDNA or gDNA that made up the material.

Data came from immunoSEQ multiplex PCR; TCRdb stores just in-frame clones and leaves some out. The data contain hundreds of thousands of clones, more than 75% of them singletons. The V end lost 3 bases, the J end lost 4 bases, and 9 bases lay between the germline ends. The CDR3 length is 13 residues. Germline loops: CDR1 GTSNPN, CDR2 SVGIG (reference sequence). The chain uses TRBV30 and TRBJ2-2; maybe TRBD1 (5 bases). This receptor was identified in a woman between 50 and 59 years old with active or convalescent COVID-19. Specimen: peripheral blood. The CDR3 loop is CAWRSRGTGELFF. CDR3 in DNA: TGTGCCTGGAGGTCTAGGGGCACCGGGGAGCTGTTTTTT.